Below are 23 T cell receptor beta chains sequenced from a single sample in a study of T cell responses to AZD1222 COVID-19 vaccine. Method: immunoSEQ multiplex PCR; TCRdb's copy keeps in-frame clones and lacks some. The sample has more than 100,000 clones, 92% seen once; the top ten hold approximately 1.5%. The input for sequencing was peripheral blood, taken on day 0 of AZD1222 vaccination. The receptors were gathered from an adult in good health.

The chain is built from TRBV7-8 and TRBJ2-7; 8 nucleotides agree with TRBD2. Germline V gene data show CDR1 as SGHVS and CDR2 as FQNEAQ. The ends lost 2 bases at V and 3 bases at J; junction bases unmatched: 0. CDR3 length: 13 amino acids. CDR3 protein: CASSLSGSYEQYV. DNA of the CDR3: TGTGCCAGCAGCTTAAGCGGGAGCTACGAGCAGTACGTC.

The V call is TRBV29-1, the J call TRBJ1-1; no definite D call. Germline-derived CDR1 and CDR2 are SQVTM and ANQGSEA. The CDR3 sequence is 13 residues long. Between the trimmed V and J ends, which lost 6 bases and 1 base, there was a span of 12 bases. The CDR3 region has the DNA TGCAGCGTCGGTTGGGTCGGGAACACTGAAGCTTTCTTT. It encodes CSVGWVGNTEAFF. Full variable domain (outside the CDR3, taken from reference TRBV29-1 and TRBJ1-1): SAVISQKPSRDICQRGTSLTIQCQVDSQVTMMFWYRQQPGQSLTLIATANQGSEATYESGFVIDKFPISRPNLTFSTLTVSNMSPEDSSIYLCSVGWVGNTEAFFGQGTRLTVV.

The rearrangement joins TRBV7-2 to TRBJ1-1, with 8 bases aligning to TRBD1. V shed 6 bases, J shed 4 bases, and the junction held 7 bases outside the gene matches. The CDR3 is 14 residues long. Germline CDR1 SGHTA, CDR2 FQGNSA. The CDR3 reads CASSRQGLGTEAFF. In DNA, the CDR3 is TGTGCCAGCAGTCGACAGGGGTTGGGCACTGAAGCTTTCTTT.

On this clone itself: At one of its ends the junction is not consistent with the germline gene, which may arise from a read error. CDR3 protein: CASRLAGGPAYNEQFF. CDR3 DNA sequence: TGCGCCAGCAGGTTGGCTGGGGGGCCGGCCTACAATGAGCAGTTCTTC. The gene calls are TRBV5-1 and TRBJ2-1; D tentatively fits TRBD1 or TRBD2 (6 bases each). Germline V CDR1 and CDR2: SGHRS, YFSETQ. This CDR3 contains 16 residues.

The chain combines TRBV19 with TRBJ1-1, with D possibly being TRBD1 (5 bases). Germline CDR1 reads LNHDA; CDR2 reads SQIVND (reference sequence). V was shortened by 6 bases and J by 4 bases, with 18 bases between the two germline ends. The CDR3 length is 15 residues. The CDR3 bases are TGTGCCAGTAGGGCAGGGACGGGGGGTGGCACTGAAGCTTTCTTT. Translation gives CASRAGTGGGTEAFF.

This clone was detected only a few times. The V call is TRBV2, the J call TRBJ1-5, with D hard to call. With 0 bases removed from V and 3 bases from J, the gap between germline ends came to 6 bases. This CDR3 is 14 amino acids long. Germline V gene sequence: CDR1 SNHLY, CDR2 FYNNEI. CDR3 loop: CASSEATANQPQHF. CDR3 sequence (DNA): TGTGCCAGCAGTGAAGCGACCGCCAATCAGCCCCAGCATTTT.

The CDR3 reads CAWSLGTGQETQYF. CDR3 sequence (DNA): TGTGCCTGGAGTTTGGGGACAGGACAAGAGACCCAGTACTTC. This chain joins TRBV30 and TRBJ2-5; 8 bases line up with TRBD1. Germline assignment: CDR1 GTSNPN and CDR2 SVGIG (reference sequence). The V gene end was trimmed by 2 bases and the J gene end by 2 bases; junction bases not matched to a gene: 4. The CDR3 runs 14 residues.

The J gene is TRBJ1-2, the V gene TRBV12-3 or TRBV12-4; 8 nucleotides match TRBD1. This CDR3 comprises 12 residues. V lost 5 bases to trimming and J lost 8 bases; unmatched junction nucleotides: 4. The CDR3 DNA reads TGTGCCAGCAGTCGGACAGGGACCGGCTACACCTTC. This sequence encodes CASSRTGTGYTF.

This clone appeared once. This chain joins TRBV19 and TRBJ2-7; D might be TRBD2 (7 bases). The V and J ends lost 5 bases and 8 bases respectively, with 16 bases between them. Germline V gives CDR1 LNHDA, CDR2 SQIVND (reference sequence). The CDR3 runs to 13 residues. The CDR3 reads CASSGGGAVQQYF. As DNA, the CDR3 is TGTGCCAGTAGTGGCGGGGGCGCCGTCCAGCAGTACTTC.

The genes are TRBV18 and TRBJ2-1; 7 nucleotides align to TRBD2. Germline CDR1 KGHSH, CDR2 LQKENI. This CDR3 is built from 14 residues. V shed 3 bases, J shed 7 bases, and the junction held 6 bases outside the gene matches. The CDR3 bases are TGTGCCAGCTCACCTGGGGAGGGTTGGAATGAGCAGTTCTTC. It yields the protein CASSPGEGWNEQFF.

CDR3: CASSRLRGRGFF. CDR3 bases: TGTGCCAGCAGTCGCCTCAGGGGGCGAGGGTTCTTC. This rearrangement joins TRBV12-3 or TRBV12-4 to TRBJ2-1; 8 bases line up with TRBD1. There are 12 residues in the CDR3. V dropped 5 bases and J dropped 15; count of bases not matched to a gene: 9.

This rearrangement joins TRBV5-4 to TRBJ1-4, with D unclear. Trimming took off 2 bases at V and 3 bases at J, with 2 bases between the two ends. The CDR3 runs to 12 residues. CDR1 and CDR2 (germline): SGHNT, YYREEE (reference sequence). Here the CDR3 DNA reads TGTGCCAGCAGCTTACCTAATGAAAAACTGTTTTTT. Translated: CASSLPNEKLFF.

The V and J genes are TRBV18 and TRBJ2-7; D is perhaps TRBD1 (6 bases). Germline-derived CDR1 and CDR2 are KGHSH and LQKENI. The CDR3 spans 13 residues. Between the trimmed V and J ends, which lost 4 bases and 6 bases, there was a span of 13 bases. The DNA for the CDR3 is TGTGCCAGCTCACAGACAGGTAGCTCCGAGCAGTACTTC. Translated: CASSQTGSSEQYF.

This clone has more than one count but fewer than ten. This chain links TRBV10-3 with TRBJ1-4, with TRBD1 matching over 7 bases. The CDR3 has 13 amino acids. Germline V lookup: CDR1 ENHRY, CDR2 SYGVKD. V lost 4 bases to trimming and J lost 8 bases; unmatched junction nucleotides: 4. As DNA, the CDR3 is TGTGCCATCAGTGGAGGGGGCGAGGAAAAACTGTTTTTT. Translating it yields CAISGGGEEKLFF.

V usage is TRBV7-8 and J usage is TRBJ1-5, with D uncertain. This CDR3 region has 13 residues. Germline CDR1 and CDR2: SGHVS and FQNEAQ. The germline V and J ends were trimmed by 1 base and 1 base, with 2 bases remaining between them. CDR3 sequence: CASSLDSNQPQHF. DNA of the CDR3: TGTGCCAGCAGCTTAGACAGCAATCAGCCCCAGCATTTT.

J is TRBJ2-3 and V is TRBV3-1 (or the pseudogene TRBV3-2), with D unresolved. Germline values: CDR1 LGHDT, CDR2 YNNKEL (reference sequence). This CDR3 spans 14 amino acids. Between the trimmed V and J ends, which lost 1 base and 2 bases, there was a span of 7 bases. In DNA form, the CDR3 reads TGTGCCAGCAGCCAAGGACACCCCACAGATACGCAGTATTTT. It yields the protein CASSQGHPTDTQYF.

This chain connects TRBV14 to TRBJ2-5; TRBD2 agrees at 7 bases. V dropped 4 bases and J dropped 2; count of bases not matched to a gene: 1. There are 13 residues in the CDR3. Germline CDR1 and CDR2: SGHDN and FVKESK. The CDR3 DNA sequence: TGTGCCAGCAGCCGACTAGCTCAAGAGACCCAGTACTTC. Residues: CASSRLAQETQYF.

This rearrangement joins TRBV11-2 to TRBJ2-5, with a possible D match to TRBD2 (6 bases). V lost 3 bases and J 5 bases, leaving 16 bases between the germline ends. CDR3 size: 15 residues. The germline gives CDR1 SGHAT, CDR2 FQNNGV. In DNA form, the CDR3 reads TGTGCCAGCAGCTTTGGGACTCCCCATGGGGAGACCCAGTACTTC. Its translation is CASSFGTPHGETQYF.

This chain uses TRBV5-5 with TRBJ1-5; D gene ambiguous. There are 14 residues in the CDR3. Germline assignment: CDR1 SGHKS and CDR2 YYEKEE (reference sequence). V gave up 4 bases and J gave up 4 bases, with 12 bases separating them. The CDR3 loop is CASSVRAENQPQHF. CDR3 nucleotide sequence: TGTGCCAGCAGCGTAAGGGCAGAAAATCAGCCCCAGCATTTT.

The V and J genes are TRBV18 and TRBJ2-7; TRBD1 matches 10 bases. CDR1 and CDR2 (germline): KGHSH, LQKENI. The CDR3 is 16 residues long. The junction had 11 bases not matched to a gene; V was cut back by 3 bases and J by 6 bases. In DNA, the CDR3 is TGTGCCAGCTCACCCTCCGCGACAGGGGGCGGGGGCGAGCAGTACTTC. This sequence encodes CASSPSATGGGGEQYF.

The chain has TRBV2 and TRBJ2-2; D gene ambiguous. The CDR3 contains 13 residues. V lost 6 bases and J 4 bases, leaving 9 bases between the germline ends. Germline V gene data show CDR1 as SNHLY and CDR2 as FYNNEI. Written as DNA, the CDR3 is TGTGCCAGCAGGGCAGGCATCACCGGGGAGCTGTTTTTT. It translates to CASRAGITGELFF.

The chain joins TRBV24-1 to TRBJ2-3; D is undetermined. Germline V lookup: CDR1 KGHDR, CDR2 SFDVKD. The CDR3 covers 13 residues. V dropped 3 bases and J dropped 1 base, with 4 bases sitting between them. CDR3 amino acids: CATSDRGTDTQYF. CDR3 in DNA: TGTGCCACCAGTGATAGGGGCACAGATACGCAGTATTTT.

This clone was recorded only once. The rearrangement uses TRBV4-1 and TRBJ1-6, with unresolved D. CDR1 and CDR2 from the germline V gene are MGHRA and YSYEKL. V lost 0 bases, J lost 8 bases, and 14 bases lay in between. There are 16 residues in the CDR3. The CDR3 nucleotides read TGCGCCAGCAGCCAAGACGAAGACGGGAGGCATTCACCCCTCCACTTT. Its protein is CASSQDEDGRHSPLHF.